Listed below are T cell receptor beta chains from one sample, sequenced in a study of T-cell reconstitution after alpha-beta-depleted transplantation in children. MiXCR, applied by TCRdb to the PCR reads, yields one record per CDR3 protein. The table lists around 450,000 distinct CDR3 sequences, 10% to 13% of them singletons. The source was PBMCs, collected before TCRalphabeta/CD19-depleted stem cell transplant. The receptor source for this set is a child aged 2 to 10 with inherited bone marrow failure, due to receive a stem cell transplant. CDR3s include the opening cysteine and the closing phenylalanine or tryptophan. D genes are given only for firm matches. Size is omitted from some rows. Given values are once, few, many or a class for expanded clones.

TRBV7-9,TRBJ2-1,TRBD2,16,many,TGTGCCAGCAGCTCATTCACACTAGCGGGGGACAATGAGCAGTTCTTC,CASSSFTLAGDNEQFF
TRBV5-1,TRBJ2-7,NA,15,many,TGCGCCAGCAGCTTGGCCGACAGGAGGGACCCCGAGCAGTACTTC,CASSLADRRDPEQYF
TRBV5-1,TRBJ2-7,NA,15,NA,TGCGCCAGCAGCTGGGAGGGGGGACTACCGGACGAGCAGTACTTC,CASSWEGGLPDEQYF
TRBV15,TRBJ1-5,NA,14,many,TGTGCCACCAGCAGAGATCAGGACTTTCAGCCCCAGCATTTT,CATSRDQDFQPQHF
TRBV12-3/TRBV12-4,TRBJ2-3,NA,14,few,TGTGCCAGCAGTGTACTCTTAATTGGGAATACGCAGTATTTT,CASSVLLIGNTQYF
TRBV4-1,TRBJ1-5,NA,16,many,TGCGCCAGCAGCCAAGCCCAGGCCTCTAGCAATCAGCCCCAGCATTTT,CASSQAQASSNQPQHF
TRBV11-2,TRBJ2-3,TRBD2,16,NA,TGTGCCAGCAGCTTTACAGGGACTAGCGAAGTAGATACGCAGTATTTT,CASSFTGTSEVDTQYF
TRBV6-2/TRBV6-3,TRBJ1-1,NA,13,NA,TGTGCCATCTCCGGGACAATGAACACTGAAGCTTTCTTT,CAISGTMNTEAFF
TRBV20-1,TRBJ1-2,NA,12,many,TGCAGTGCTTTACGGGAAAACTATGGCTACACCTTC,CSALRENYGYTF
TRBV10-3,TRBJ2-3,TRBD1,14,many,TGTGCCATCAGTGTCCGACAGGGGGTAGATACGCAGTATTTT,CAISVRQGVDTQYF
TRBV7-6,TRBJ1-1,NA,17,few,TGTGCCAGCAGCTTAAATTCCGCTGGGGATATCGGCACTGAAGCTTTCTTT,CASSLNSAGDIGTEAFF
TRBV5-1,TRBJ2-1,TRBD2,15,many,TGCGCCAGCAGCCCGGAAGCGGGAGGGGGTAATGAGCAGTTCTTC,CASSPEAGGGNEQFF
TRBV6-1,TRBJ2-1,NA,13,many,TGTGCCACTACCCAGTCAGGGGCGAGTGAGCAGTTCTTC,CATTQSGASEQFF
TRBV5-6,TRBJ2-5,TRBD2,14,many,TGTGCCAGCAGCTCCAGACTAGCGCAAGAGACCCAGTACTTC,CASSSRLAQETQYF
TRBV20-1,TRBJ2-7,NA,12,many,TGCAGTGCTAGAGTTGTTATGGGGGAGCAGTACTTC,CSARVVMGEQYF
TRBV12-3/TRBV12-4,TRBJ1-5,TRBD1,15,NA,TGTGCCAGCCGGGGCAGGGGGACTCGGGGGCAGCCCCAGCATTTT,CASRGRGTRGQPQHF
TRBV27,TRBJ2-7,TRBD1,14,few,TGTGCCAGCAGTTTAGACAGGGTGGCCCTCGAGCAGTACTTC,CASSLDRVALEQYF
TRBV28,TRBJ2-3,NA,16,many,TGTGCCAGCAGTTTAAGGCGGTTCCCCCGCACAGATACGCAGTATTTT,CASSLRRFPRTDTQYF
TRBV20-1,TRBJ1-2,TRBD1,13,many,TGCAGTGCCTCACCGGACAGGGGGTATGGCTACACCTTC,CSASPDRGYGYTF
TRBV6-2/TRBV6-3,TRBJ2-6,NA,15,many,TGTGCCAGCAGTTACAGGGGGAGTGGGGCCAACGTCCTGACTTTC,CASSYRGSGANVLTF